These 23 T cell receptor beta chains share one sample of origin, sequenced in a study of blood T cells in healthy people across ages. A second PCR, run for roughly 7 to 11 cycles, used a sample-barcoded 5' primer plus a J-beta primer mix. MiXCR, applied by TCRdb to the 5' RACE reads, yields one record per CDR3 protein. The table has 1,100,000 or so distinct CDR3 sequences, less than 50% seen once. Sample: blood. The receptors derive from a woman in her fifties or sixties in good health.

The CDR3 here is CASSVASESYEQYF. In nucleotides, the CDR3 is TGTGCCAGCAGCGTAGCTAGTGAATCCTACGAGCAGTACTTC. The V and J genes are TRBV9 and TRBJ2-7; D gene ambiguous. The germline V and J ends were trimmed by 0 bases and 1 base, with 8 bases remaining between them. CDR1 and CDR2 (germline): SGDLS, YYNGEE. The CDR3 sequence is 14 residues long.

The chain recombines TRBV5-1 with TRBJ2-7, with 8 bases that match TRBD1. The germline CDR1 and CDR2 sequences are SGHRS and YFSETQ. V was clipped by 4 bases and J by 5 bases; unmatched bases: 14. This CDR3 is built from 16 residues. The CDR3 DNA reads TGCGCCAGCAGCAGGAAACAGGGGGTTCTCCCTAACGAGCAGTACTTC. This encodes CASSRKQGVLPNEQYF. The full variable domain, rest sourced from reference TRBV5-1 and TRBJ2-7, is KAGVTQTPRYLIKTRGQQVTLSCSPISGHRSVSWYQQTPGQGLQFLFEYFSETQRNKGNFPGRFSGRQFSNSRSEMNVSTLELGDSALYLCASSRKQGVLPNEQYFGPGTRLTVT.

The chain is built from TRBV6-6 and TRBJ2-1, with 11 bases fitting TRBD2. Near its end, the DNA agrees better with TRBJ2-7, so the J call may be wrong. Germline V gives CDR1 MNHNY, CDR2 SVGAGI (reference sequence). The CDR3 totals 15 residues. CDR3 sequence (DNA): TGTGCCAGCAGTACGGGACTAGCGGAATACAATGAGCAGTACTTC. Protein product: CASSTGLAEYNEQYF.

The chain uses TRBV7-2 and TRBJ1-2, with 10 bases that match TRBD1. The CDR3 covers 13 residues. V lost 3 bases and J lost 8; bases outside the gene matches: 3. Germline CDR1 and CDR2: SGHTA and FQGNSA. CDR3 protein: CASSFGQGEGYTF. In DNA form, the CDR3 reads TGTGCCAGCAGCTTCGGACAGGGGGAGGGCTACACCTTC.

The chain uses TRBV11-2 and TRBJ2-5; D is perhaps TRBD1 or TRBD2 (5 bases each). This CDR3 contains 16 residues. The V and J ends lost 4 bases and 2 bases respectively, with 17 bases between them. CDR1 SGHAT and CDR2 FQNNGV come from the germline V gene. In nucleotides, the CDR3 is TGTGCCAGCAGCTCGCAGGGACCTTGGTTACAAGAGACCCAGTACTTC. It encodes CASSSQGPWLQETQYF. Drawing the rest from reference TRBV11-2 and TRBJ2-5, the complete variable domain is EAGVAQSPRYKIIEKRQSVAFWCNPISGHATLYWYQQILGQGPKLLIQFQNNGVVDDSQLPKDRFSAERLKGVDSTLKIQPAKLEDSAVYLCASSSQGPWLQETQYFGPGTRLLVL.

This chain links TRBV21-1 with TRBJ2-1. TRBV21-1 is labeled a pseudogene. The CDR3 consists of 16 residues. The CDR3 sequence: CASSEWTLSSYNEQFF. The CDR3, as DNA: TGTGCCAGCAGCGAATGGACGCTCAGCTCCTACAATGAGCAGTTCTTC.

The V gene is TRBV27, the J gene TRBJ2-3; no clear D. Germline-derived CDR1 and CDR2 are MNHEY and SMNVEV (reference sequence). The V end was cut by 3 bases, the J end by 4 bases, with 5 bases between. The CDR3 consists of 12 residues. The CDR3, as DNA: TGTGCCAGCAGTTTTGGTCCAGATACGCAGTATTTT. This gives the protein CASSFGPDTQYF.

V gene TRBV5-1 combines with J gene TRBJ1-2; the D gene is possibly TRBD1 (5 bases). Germline CDR1 is SGHRS and CDR2 is YFSETQ. The V end lost 0 bases, the J end lost 7 bases, and 10 bases lay between the germline ends. CDR3 size: 13 residues. The CDR3 sequence is CASSLGTSPGYTF. CDR3 nucleotide sequence: TGCGCCAGCAGCTTGGGGACATCCCCTGGCTACACCTTC.

The chain combines TRBV3-1 with TRBJ2-7; D may be TRBD2 (5 bases). V was cut by 6 bases and J by 2 bases, with 11 bases left in between. CDR3 length: 13 residues. The germline gives CDR1 LGHDT, CDR2 YNNKEL (reference sequence). The CDR3 sequence: CASRPGSTYEQYF. As DNA, the CDR3 is TGTGCCAGCAGGCCGGGGTCTACCTACGAGCAGTACTTC.

The gene calls are TRBV4-1 and TRBJ1-6; D not certain. The length of the CDR3 is 13 residues. Trimming cost V 1 base and J 10 bases, with 8 bases left between them. Germline-derived CDR1 and CDR2 are MGHRA and YSYEKL. CDR3 nucleotide sequence: TGCGCCAGCAGCCAAGGCGGACGATCACCCCTCCACTTT. Translating it yields CASSQGGRSPLHF.

As to this clonotype: A junction boundary mismatches the germline segment, possibly from a read error. The J gene is TRBJ2-1, the V gene TRBV9; 7 bases line up with TRBD2. The CDR3 is made up of 15 amino acids. Germline V gives CDR1 SGDLS, CDR2 YYNGEE. Here the CDR3 reads CASSVGGRTYDEQFF. The CDR3 region has the DNA TGTGCCAGCAGCGTAGGCGGGAGAACCTACGATGAGCAGTTCTTC. Combining the CDR3 with reference TRBV9 and TRBJ2-1 gives the whole variable domain DSGVTQTPKHLITATGQRVTLRCSPRSGDLSVYWYQQSLDQGLQFLIQYYNGEERAKGNILERFSAQQFPDLHSELNLSSLELGDSALYFCASSVGGRTYDEQFFGPGTRLTVL.

Turning to this clonotype: A read error may account for a junction end that differs from germline. The chain employs TRBV6-5 and TRBJ2-1; D perhaps matches TRBD1 (5 bases). Germline CDR1 reads MNHEY; CDR2 reads SVGAGI. The length of the CDR3 is 13 residues. The CDR3 nucleotides read TGTGCCAGCAGTGACTCAGGGCACGATGAGCAGTTCTTC. As protein: CASSDSGHDEQFF.

The rearrangement joins TRBV28 to TRBJ2-1, with 9 bases matching TRBD1. CDR1 MDHEN and CDR2 SYDVKM come from the germline V gene. The junction had 4 bases not matched to a gene; V was cut back by 7 bases and J by 6 bases. The CDR3 covers 13 residues. CDR3 loop: CASKDRGLNEQFF. The CDR3 DNA follows: TGTGCCAGCAAGGACAGGGGTCTCAATGAGCAGTTCTTC.

The genes are TRBV12-3 or TRBV12-4 and TRBJ2-1; TRBD2 matches at 7 bases. Trimming cost V 0 bases and J 5 bases; bases outside gene matches: 4. The CDR3 has 15 amino acids. Here the CDR3 DNA reads TGTGCCAGCAGTTTAGCTTCCGGGACTAACAATGAGCAGTTCTTC. Its translation is CASSLASGTNNEQFF.

This clonotype has just a few counts. The gene calls are TRBV12-3 or TRBV12-4 and TRBJ1-6; a weak D match, TRBD1 (5 bases). This CDR3 spans 16 amino acids. The germline V and J ends were trimmed by 1 base and 8 bases, with 15 bases remaining between them. CDR3 protein: CASSLGRVRSDSPLHF. In DNA form, the CDR3 reads TGTGCCAGCAGTTTAGGCAGGGTTAGGAGCGATTCACCCCTCCACTTT.

DNA for the CDR3: TGCAGTGCTAGTAAATGGGGGGACAGGGGTCTACGCATGAACACTGAAGCTTTCTTT. This translates into CSASKWGDRGLRMNTEAFF. The chain couples TRBV20-1 to TRBJ1-1; 10 positions agree with TRBD1. This CDR3 is 19 amino acids long. Germline CDR1 reads DFQATT; CDR2 reads SNEGSKA (reference sequence). With 3 bases clipped from V and 0 bases from J, the junction kept 16 bases outside the gene matches.

On this clonotype: Compared with germline, one end of the junction differs, possibly owing to a read error. This chain connects TRBV15 to TRBJ2-5; possible D gene TRBD2, 6 bases. The CDR3 runs to 16 residues. Germline values: CDR1 LNHNV, CDR2 YYDKDF (reference sequence). This CDR3 reads CATGSIPLGGQETQYF. DNA for the CDR3: TGTGCCACCGGCAGTATACCACTGGGGGGCCAAGAGACCCAGTACTTC.

The J gene is TRBJ2-4, the V gene TRBV27, with a weak D call TRBD2 (5 bases). CDR1 is MNHEY, CDR2 SMNVEV, per germline (reference sequence). The V and J ends lost 8 bases and 1 base respectively, with 12 bases between them. The CDR3 runs to 14 residues. The CDR3, as DNA: TGTGCCAGCCGCGACCCGGGGGCCAAAAACATTCAGTACTTC. It translates to CASRDPGAKNIQYF.

The V and J genes are TRBV13 and TRBJ2-7; D unclear. Germline V gives CDR1 PRHDT, CDR2 FYEKMQ (reference sequence). CDR3 length: 16 residues. The V end was cut by 4 bases, the J end by 0 bases, with 16 bases between. CDR3 protein: CASSSLLGRNSYEQYF. CDR3 nucleotide sequence: TGTGCCAGCAGCTCCCTCCTGGGTAGGAACTCCTACGAGCAGTACTTC.

This chain uses TRBV7-3 with TRBJ1-1; TRBD1 is a possible D gene (5 bases). Trimming removed 2 bases at V and 0 bases at J, with 7 bases between. The germline CDR1 and CDR2 sequences are SGHTA and FQGTGA. The CDR3 runs 14 residues. CDR3 nucleotide sequence: TGTGCCAGCAGCTTAGGGGCTATGAACACTGAAGCTTTCTTT. Its protein is CASSLGAMNTEAFF.

This clonotype appeared once. The chain links TRBV6-5 to TRBJ1-2, with D uncertain. Per the germline V gene, CDR1 is MNHEY and CDR2 is SVGAGI. The length of the CDR3 is 13 residues. Trimming stripped 6 bases from V and 8 bases from J, with 16 bases between. CDR3 DNA: TGTGCCAGCAGCCGACCGGACCTGAGAGGCTACACCTTC. Its translation is CASSRPDLRGYTF.

The rearrangement links TRBV24-1 to TRBJ2-7; TRBD2 aligns across 8 bases. This CDR3 contains 12 residues. Germline trimming cut 12 bases from V and 1 base from J; bases unmatched to any gene: 4. Germline V lookup: CDR1 KGHDR, CDR2 SFDVKD. This chain's CDR3 is CACGGSSYEQYF. CDR3 nucleotide sequence: TGTGCCTGCGGGGGGTCTTCCTACGAGCAGTACTTC.

The chain uses TRBV5-1 and TRBJ2-5; 9 bases are a match to TRBD1. Germline trimming cut 3 bases from V and 11 bases from J; bases unmatched to any gene: 17. CDR1 SGHRS and CDR2 YFSETQ come from the germline V gene. There are 16 residues in the CDR3. CDR3 loop: CASSSWGGTGNNEQYF. In DNA, the CDR3 is TGCGCCAGCAGCTCTTGGGGGGGGACAGGGAACAATGAGCAGTACTTC. Filled out from reference TRBV5-1 and TRBJ2-5, the complete variable domain reads KAGVTQTPRYLIKTRGQQVTLSCSPISGHRSVSWYQQTPGQGLQFLFEYFSETQRNKGNFPGRFSGRQFSNSRSEMNVSTLELGDSALYLCASSSWGGTGNNEQYFGPGTRLLVL.